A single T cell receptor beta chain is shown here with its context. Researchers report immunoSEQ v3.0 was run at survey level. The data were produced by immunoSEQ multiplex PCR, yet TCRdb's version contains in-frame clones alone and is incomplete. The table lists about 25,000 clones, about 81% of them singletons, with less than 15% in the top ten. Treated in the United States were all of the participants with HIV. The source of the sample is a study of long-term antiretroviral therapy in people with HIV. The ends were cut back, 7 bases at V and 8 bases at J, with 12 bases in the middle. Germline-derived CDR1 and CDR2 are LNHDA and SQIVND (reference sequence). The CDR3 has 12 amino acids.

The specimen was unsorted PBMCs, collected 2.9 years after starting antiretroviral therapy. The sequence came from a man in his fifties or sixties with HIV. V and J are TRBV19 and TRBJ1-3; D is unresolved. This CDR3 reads CASKGGNHTIYF. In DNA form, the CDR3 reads TGTGCCAGTAAAGGAGGGAACCACACCATATATTTT.